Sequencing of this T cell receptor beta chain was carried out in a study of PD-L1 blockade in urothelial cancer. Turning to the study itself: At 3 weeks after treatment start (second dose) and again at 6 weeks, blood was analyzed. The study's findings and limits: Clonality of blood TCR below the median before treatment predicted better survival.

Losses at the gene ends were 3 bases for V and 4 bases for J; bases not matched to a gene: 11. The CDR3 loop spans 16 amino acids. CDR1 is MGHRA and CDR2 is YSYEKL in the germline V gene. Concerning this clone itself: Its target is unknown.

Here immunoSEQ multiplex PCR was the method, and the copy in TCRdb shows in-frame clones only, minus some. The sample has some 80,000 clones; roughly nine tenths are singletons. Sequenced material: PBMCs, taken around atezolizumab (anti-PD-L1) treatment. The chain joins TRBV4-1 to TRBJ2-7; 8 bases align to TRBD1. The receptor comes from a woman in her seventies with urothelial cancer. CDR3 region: CASSHYQGQALYEQYF. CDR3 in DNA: TGCGCCAGCAGCCATTATCAGGGACAGGCCCTTTACGAGCAGTACTTC.